Listed below are T cell receptor beta chains from one sample, sequenced in a study of long-term antiretroviral therapy in people with HIV. TCRdb's table, derived via immunoSEQ multiplex PCR, lists solely in-frame clones and lacks some. The table lists about 34,000 clones, approximately 95% of them singletons. This specimen was unsorted PBMCs, taken more than 5 years after starting antiretroviral therapy. The origin of the receptors is a woman between 45 and 65 years old with HIV. The CDR3 runs from the conserved cysteine through the conserved F or W. A D gene is named only where the DNA matches it firmly. The size of a clone is reported for some rows only, either as once, few or many, or as a class for expanded clones.

clone_size	v_call	j_call	d_call	cdr3_aa	cdr3_nt
.	TRBV5-1	TRBJ1-6	TRBD1	CASSWDRGRSPLHF	TGCGCCAGCAGCTGGGACAGGGGACGTTCACCCCTCCACTTT
.	TRBV2	TRBJ1-1	TRBD1	CASSEDRGMNTEAFF	TGTGCCAGCAGTGAGGACAGGGGGATGAACACTGAAGCTTTCTTT
.	TRBV5-1	TRBJ1-2	.	CASSLAGDNYGYTF	TGCGCCAGCAGCTTAGCAGGGGATAACTATGGCTACACCTTC
few	TRBV5-6	TRBJ2-7	.	CASSLANEQYF	TGTGCCAGCAGCTTGGCCAACGAGCAGTACTTC
.	TRBV13	TRBJ2-7	.	CASSLLGGYEQYF	TGTGCCAGCAGCTTATTAGGGGGCTACGAGCAGTACTTC
.	TRBV7-9	TRBJ2-6	.	CASRPAGEAGANVLTF	TGTGCCAGCAGGCCGGCAGGGGAGGCTGGGGCCAACGTCCTGACTTTC
.	TRBV9	TRBJ2-1	TRBD2	CASSVDPITASPLTSGYNEQFF	TGTGCCAGCAGCGTAGACCCAATCACCGCCTCCCCCCTTACTAGCGGGTACAATGAGCAGTTCTTC
.	TRBV6-1	TRBJ2-3	TRBD2	CASSEPAGGDTQYF	TGTGCCAGCAGTGAACCTGCCGGGGGGGATACGCAGTATTTT
.	TRBV4-1	TRBJ2-7	TRBD2	CASSQTFGGSSYEQYF	TGCGCCAGCAGCCAAACCTTCGGGGGGAGCTCCTACGAGCAGTACTTC
.	TRBV6-1	TRBJ1-2	.	CASSDGRPGLDGYTF	TGTGCCAGCAGTGATGGAAGGCCTGGCCTGGACGGCTACACCTTC
.	TRBV19	TRBJ2-5	.	CASSIGTPIQETQYF	TGTGCCAGTAGTATAGGAACTCCCATCCAAGAGACCCAGTACTTC
.	TRBV11-2	TRBJ2-3	TRBD2	CASSLAASGGFNTQYF	TGTGCCAGCAGCTTAGCGGCTAGCGGGGGCTTTAATACGCAGTATTTT
.	TRBV5-1	TRBJ2-5	.	CASSNLGNPQETQYF	TGCGCCAGCAGCAACCTGGGCAACCCCCAAGAGACCCAGTACTTC
.	TRBV4-2	TRBJ2-3	TRBD2	CASSQARAGGLDTQYF	TGTGCCAGCAGCCAAGCACGAGCGGGGGGGCTAGATACGCAGTATTTT
.	TRBV29-1	TRBJ1-1	.	CSGKQGEGTEAFF	TGCAGCGGGAAACAAGGGGAGGGTACTGAAGCTTTCTTT
.	TRBV9	TRBJ2-5	TRBD1	CASSVTRGLEETQYF	TGTGCCAGCAGCGTTACCAGGGGGCTCGAAGAGACCCAGTACTTC
once	TRBV6-5	TRBJ2-6	.	CATSGSGANVLTF	TGTGCCACGTCTGGCTCTGGGGCCAACGTCCTGACTTTC
.	TRBV7-6	TRBJ2-7	.	CASSPSYQGRQYF	TGTGCCAGCAGCCCATCGTATCAGGGGCGGCAGTACTTC
.	TRBV7-8	TRBJ2-2	.	CASSFRTGFGGGELFF	TGTGCCAGCAGCTTCCGAACAGGGTTTGGTGGCGGGGAGCTGTTTTTT
.	TRBV18	TRBJ1-1	.	CASSPPGPNLYTEAFF	TGTGCCAGCTCACCCCCGGGGCCGAACTTATACACTGAAGCTTTCTTT
.	TRBV7-2	TRBJ1-6	.	CASSSIGGNNSPLHF	TGTGCCAGCAGCTCGATAGGGGGTAATAATTCACCCCTCCACTTT
.	TRBV19	TRBJ1-6	.	CASADSLNSPLHF	TGTGCCAGTGCCGACAGCCTCAATTCACCCCTCCACTTT
.	TRBV27	TRBJ1-5	.	CASSLGGQPQHF	TGTGCCAGCAGTCTAGGGGGACAGCCCCAGCATTTT
.	TRBV21-1	TRBJ2-7	.	CASSNAVAHEQYF	TGTGCCAGCAGCAACGCTGTGGCCCACGAGCAGTACTTC
.	TRBV18	TRBJ1-2	.	CASSSISPGQLYGYTF	TGTGCCAGCTCATCAATCAGTCCGGGGCAGCTCTATGGCTACACCTTC
.	TRBV5-1	TRBJ2-3	.	CASSLAARGTDTQYF	TGCGCCAGCAGCCTGGCGGCTAGAGGCACAGATACGCAGTATTTT
once	TRBV5-1	TRBJ2-3	.	CASSLVIAGTDTQYF	TGCGCCAGCAGCTTGGTGATAGCGGGCACAGATACGCAGTATTTT
.	TRBV5-5	TRBJ1-5	.	CASSDSQGGSNQPQHF	TGTGCCAGCAGCGACAGTCAGGGTGGGAGCAATCAGCCCCAGCATTTT